This T cell receptor beta chain was recovered during a study of spatial heterogeneity in lung cancer (dated by TCRdb to about 2019). At the level of the whole study: The donors were about 65 patients from the lung TRACERx cohort who had early-stage, untreated non-small cell lung cancer. Follow-up PBMC samples were sequenced whenever the samples were available, and the median time to follow-up was about 22 months after resection. Beta-chain transcripts were consistently detected in greater numbers than alpha-chain transcripts, which likely reflected higher beta-chain transcript abundance. In the raw uncorrected reads, each unique combination of TCR and UMI appeared more than ten times on average. In non-small cell lung cancer, the study made a quantitative comparison of TCR alpha and beta repertoires among multiple tumor regions, matched nontumor lung and blood. Nonsynonymous mutation counts, determined by whole-exome sequencing of tumor tissue, were related to TCR repertoire features. Both alpha and beta chains were TCR-sequenced in approximately 220 tumor regions, under 80 matched nontumor lung samples and 56 PBMC samples obtained at surgery. Summary of the overall study and its limitations: Ubiquitous expanded tumor TCRs showed up in blood more often at tumor resection than at routine follow-up. Confirming at a functional level the hypothesis that regional TCRs recognize regional mutations was considered to require additional single-cell paired TCR alpha and beta sequencing. Only 15 or so patients were included in the comparisons of baseline and follow-up blood repertoires.

The time point label on this specimen signifies: blood at routine non-recurrence follow-up after resection. Without any cell sorting, TCR sequencing was performed on whole RNA extracted either from tumor and nontumor lung tissue or from cryopreserved PBMC samples. A patient was chosen for TCR sequencing only when enough RNA was available from at least two tumor regions. Receptor libraries were prepared by 5' RACE. The run used a NextSeq 500. To allow correction of PCR and sequencing errors, the TCR library protocol tagged every TCR cDNA molecule with a unique molecular identifier. As for how the authors treated the data: TCR identification, UMI-based error correction and CDR3 extraction were all carried out with Decombinator tools. Expanded TCRs were defined as those above a frequency of 2 per 1,000, corresponding to the top 1% of the tumor frequency distribution. Renyi diversity was calculated using the R vegan package after each repertoire was subsampled 100 times to 5,000 TCRs. CDR3 similarity networks were constructed using string-kernel similarity of amino acid triplets, with links drawn between CDR3s whose pairwise similarity was above 0.82. Using fastp trimming at Q25 and MiXCR clonotype assembly, TCRdb reanalyzed the public sequencing data and kept in-frame beta chains. Each CDR3 protein gets just one entry, which takes the most common genes and DNA from the rows behind it. The V and J calls and clone size are TCRdb's, not the authors'. This sample gives tens of thousands of distinct CDR3 sequences in total; about 6% of them show up just once. 20% to 25% of the sample is held by the ten biggest clonotypes.

In its sample, this clonotype was seen many times. Its binding antigen is unknown. There are no base qualities to consult, and no much larger clone falls within one base. From the cysteine up to the phenylalanine, the CDR3 has a length of 18 residues. Only CDR3 DNA is held: 54 bases, read in frame from base 1. As encoded in the germline V gene, CDR1 is SGHTA while CDR2 is FQGNSA. V loses 7 bases at its end and J loses 2 bases; junction bases beyond the gene matches: 13. The rearranged segments are TRBV7-2 and TRBJ2-3; 12 middle bases align to TRBD2. The TCR was taken from a male donor with early-stage non-small cell lung cancer. The material was PBMCs, obtained at follow-up. The CDR3 loop reads CASTLGTSGGLATDTQYF. The sequence in DNA is TGTGCCAGCACCCTTGGAACTAGCGGGGGGCTCGCCACAGATACGCAGTATTTT. Reference TRBV7-2 and TRBJ2-3 genes cover what lies past the CDR3, so the full variable domain is GAGVSQSPSNKVTEKGKDVELRCDPISGHTALYWYRQSLGQGLEFLIYFQGNSAPDKSGLPSDRFSAERTGGSVSTLTIQRTQQEDSAVYLCASTLGTSGGLATDTQYFGPGTRLTVL.